Following are 32 T cell receptor beta chains from one sample sequenced in a study of blood T cell repertoires in COVID-19. Assay: immunoSEQ multiplex PCR; the TCRdb copy retains only in-frame clones and omits some. The sample lists more than 95,000 clones; approximately 76% were seen once. Sequencing input: peripheral blood. Receptors were obtained from a woman aged 70 to 79 with acute or convalescent COVID-19.

The chain uses TRBV29-1 and TRBJ2-5, with D possibly matching TRBD1 (5 bases). Per germline, CDR1 SQVTM and CDR2 ANQGSEA. The CDR3 totals 12 residues. Deletions cut 6 bases from V and 5 bases from J, with 13 bases between. The CDR3 protein is CSVESDSETQYF. CDR3 nucleotides: TGCAGCGTGGAGAGCGACAGCGAGACCCAGTACTTC.

The chain uses TRBV11-2 and TRBJ2-1; D might be TRBD2 (6 bases). Trimming took 3 bases from V and 6 from J, leaving 9 bases between them. Looked up from germline, CDR1 is SGHAT and CDR2 is FQNNGV. CDR3 length: 13 amino acids. CDR3: CASSLGLANEQFF. The CDR3 nucleotides are TGTGCCAGCAGCTTGGGACTGGCCAATGAGCAGTTCTTC. Drawing the rest from reference TRBV11-2 and TRBJ2-1, the complete variable domain is EAGVAQSPRYKIIEKRQSVAFWCNPISGHATLYWYQQILGQGPKLLIQFQNNGVVDDSQLPKDRFSAERLKGVDSTLKIQPAKLEDSAVYLCASSLGLANEQFFGPGTRLTVL.

The chain is built from TRBV29-1 and TRBJ2-1; 9 bases line up with TRBD1. Per germline, CDR1 SQVTM and CDR2 ANQGSEA. This CDR3 contains 14 residues. V was clipped by 5 bases and J by 8 bases; unmatched bases: 10. CDR3 nucleotide sequence: TGCAGCGTTTCGACAGGGGGAGGGCGCGATGAGCAGTTCTTC. Protein product: CSVSTGGGRDEQFF.

Of note for this clone: An end of the junction differs from the germline gene, which may be a read error. The chain is built from TRBV5-5 and TRBJ1-4; 8 bases fit TRBD1. CDR1 and CDR2 (germline): SGHKS, YYEKEE (reference sequence). This CDR3 spans 16 amino acids. CDR3 in amino acids: CVSSSYDRGTNEKLFF. Here the CDR3 DNA reads TGTGTCAGCAGCTCTTATGACAGGGGAACCAATGAAAAACTGTTTTTT.

The J gene is TRBJ2-2, the V gene TRBV5-1; 8 positions agree with TRBD1. V shed 4 bases and J 7 bases; nucleotides not matched to a gene: 6. CDR1 is SGHRS and CDR2 is YFSETQ in the germline V gene. The CDR3 totals 14 residues. The CDR3 DNA follows: TGCGCCAGCAGCCCAGGACAGGGCCACGGGGAGCTGTTTTTT. Translation: CASSPGQGHGELFF. The full variable domain, completed using reference TRBV5-1 and TRBJ2-2, is KAGVTQTPRYLIKTRGQQVTLSCSPISGHRSVSWYQQTPGQGLQFLFEYFSETQRNKGNFPGRFSGRQFSNSRSEMNVSTLELGDSALYLCASSPGQGHGELFFGEGSRLTVL.

CDR3 amino acids: CASTPDRVLNTIYF. The CDR3 DNA sequence: TGTGCCAGTACCCCGGACAGGGTGTTAAACACCATATATTTT. This chain links TRBV19 with TRBJ1-3; 8 nucleotides match TRBD1. The length of the CDR3 is 14 residues. V dropped 7 bases and J dropped 6; count of bases not matched to a gene: 8. Germline V gene data show CDR1 as LNHDA and CDR2 as SQIVND (reference sequence).

The chain recombines TRBV5-4 with TRBJ1-2; no definite D call. The CDR3 is 15 amino acids. Germline V CDR1 and CDR2: SGHNT, YYREEE (reference sequence). The V gene lost 4 bases and the J gene lost 3 bases, with 16 bases spanning the gap. The CDR3 loop reads CASSPGLAEDYGYTF. The CDR3 DNA reads TGTGCCAGCAGCCCCGGACTGGCCGAGGACTATGGCTACACCTTC.

The chain combines TRBV19 with TRBJ1-6; perhaps TRBD1 as D (6 bases). Trimming took off 6 bases at V and 6 bases at J, with 15 bases between the two ends. The length of the CDR3 is 15 residues. Per the germline V gene, CDR1 is LNHDA and CDR2 is SQIVND (reference sequence). DNA for the CDR3: TGTGCCAGTAGCGAGCCACAGGGTGCTAATTCACCCCTCCACTTT. Residues: CASSEPQGANSPLHF.

The V call is TRBV25-1, the J call TRBJ1-1; maybe TRBD1 (5 bases). V was shortened by 3 bases and J by 2 bases, with 10 bases between the two germline ends. The CDR3 has 14 amino acids. CDR1 is MGHDK, CDR2 SYGVNS, per germline. This CDR3 reads CASSDGRTNTEAFF. The CDR3 bases are TGTGCCAGCAGTGATGGACGGACAAACACTGAAGCTTTCTTT.

CDR3 in DNA: TGTGCCAGTAGCGCGACCCGGGACTCCGAGGCTTACTTC. Its translation: CASSATRDSEAYF. V and J are TRBV19 and TRBJ2-5; tentatively, D is TRBD2 (6 bases). V lost 6 bases and J 14 bases, leaving 22 bases between the germline ends. The CDR3 has 13 amino acids. Germline V lookup: CDR1 LNHDA, CDR2 SQIVND (reference sequence).

This chain uses TRBV6-5 with TRBJ1-5; the D gene is possibly TRBD1 (5 bases). The length of the CDR3 is 13 residues. V gave up 8 bases and J gave up 3 bases, with 11 bases separating them. Germline V gives CDR1 MNHEY, CDR2 SVGAGI. As DNA, the CDR3 is TGTGCCAGCGGAGGGGACCCCAATCAGCCCCAGCATTTT. It specifies CASGGDPNQPQHF.

This chain uses TRBV6-5 with TRBJ2-1; 12 bases are shared with TRBD2. V was pared by 0 bases and J by 8 bases, with 5 bases of the junction left unmatched. The CDR3 contains 16 residues. CDR1 MNHEY and CDR2 SVGAGI come from the germline V gene. The CDR3 spells CASSYSRLAGAHEQFF. The CDR3 DNA is TGTGCCAGCAGTTACTCCCGACTAGCGGGGGCCCATGAGCAGTTCTTC.

V usage is TRBV20-1 and J usage is TRBJ2-2; TRBD2 matches at 8 bases. In germline, CDR1 is DFQATT, CDR2 SNEGSKA (reference sequence). V was pared by 3 bases and J by 3 bases, with 6 bases of the junction left unmatched. CDR3 size: 15 residues. The CDR3 spells CSASRAGVYTGELFF. CDR3 DNA: TGCAGTGCTAGTAGAGCGGGGGTCTACACCGGGGAGCTGTTTTTT.

The rearrangement joins TRBV3-1 (or the pseudogene TRBV3-2) to TRBJ1-5; 9 bases match TRBD1. Germline CDR1 LGHDT, CDR2 YNNKEL (reference sequence). V trimming: 3 bases; J trimming: 7 bases; junction bases outside the gene matches: 4. The CDR3 totals 14 residues. As DNA, the CDR3 is TGTGCCAGCAGCCAGACAGGGGGTGGACAGCCCCAGCATTTT. Translation gives CASSQTGGGQPQHF.

CDR3 bases: TGTGCCTGGAATGGTCGCAGGGGGGATACGCAGTATTTT. Residues: CAWNGRRGDTQYF. The chain employs TRBV30 and TRBJ2-3, with 7 nucleotides matching TRBD1. Trimming removed 4 bases from V and 6 bases from J; junction bases left unmatched: 7. Germline V gene sequence: CDR1 GTSNPN, CDR2 SVGIG (reference sequence). The CDR3 runs 13 residues.

The chain employs TRBV18 and TRBJ2-1; unclear D gene. The CDR3 has 12 amino acids. CDR1 and CDR2 (germline): KGHSH, LQKENI. Trimming stripped 6 bases from V and 10 bases from J, with 13 bases between. The CDR3 DNA reads TGTGCCAGCTCCCTTATCGACTCGGAGCAGTTCTTC. It yields the protein CASSLIDSEQFF. The full variable domain, completed using reference TRBV18 and TRBJ2-1, is NAGVMQNPRHLVRRRGQEARLRCSPMKGHSHVYWYRQLPEEGLKFMVYLQKENIIDESGMPKERFSAEFPKEGPSILRIQQVVRGDSAAYFCASSLIDSEQFFGPGTRLTVL.

The CDR3, as DNA: TGTGCCTGGAGGACAGAGAATCTCCACTGGGGCTACACCTTC. Translation: CAWRTENLHWGYTF. V and J are TRBV30 and TRBJ1-2; TRBD1 might be the D (5 bases). CDR1 and CDR2 from the germline V gene are GTSNPN and SVGIG (reference sequence). CDR3 length: 14 amino acids. The germline V and J ends were trimmed by 3 bases and 8 bases, with 19 bases remaining between them.

This clone was counted between two and nine times. The chain joins TRBV7-2 to TRBJ2-2; D may be TRBD1 (5 bases). CDR1 is SGHTA and CDR2 is FQGNSA in the germline V gene. The CDR3 spans 15 residues. Trimming stripped 2 bases from V and 2 bases from J, with 9 bases between. The CDR3 nucleotides are TGTGCCAGCAGCTTAAATACAGGAAACACCGGGGAGCTGTTTTTT. It is translated as CASSLNTGNTGELFF.

J is TRBJ1-6 and V is TRBV7-2; 9 nucleotides align to TRBD1. The CDR3 runs to 14 residues. V gave up 4 bases and J gave up 8 bases; unmatched junction bases: 3. The germline gives CDR1 SGHTA, CDR2 FQGNSA. The CDR3 region is CASSWGQGYSPLHF. Here the CDR3 DNA reads TGTGCCAGCAGCTGGGGACAGGGTTATTCACCCCTCCACTTT.

V and J are TRBV4-1 and TRBJ1-1; 9 nucleotides match TRBD1. Germline V gene sequence: CDR1 MGHRA, CDR2 YSYEKL. The V gene end was trimmed by 2 bases and the J gene end by 1 base; junction bases not matched to a gene: 5. CDR3 length: 16 residues. The CDR3 loop reads CASSQTTGQGNTEAFF. In nucleotides, the CDR3 is TGCGCCAGCAGCCAAACAACGGGACAGGGGAACACTGAAGCTTTCTTT.

V and J are TRBV4-3 and TRBJ1-6; 12 nucleotides agree with TRBD1. The CDR3 runs 16 residues. Germline V gene lookup returns CDR1 LGHNA and CDR2 YSLEER. J lost 7 bases, V lost 5 bases, and 6 bases had no gene match. CDR3 nucleotides: TGCGCCAGCAGCAGGGGACAGGGGGCGAACAATTCACCCCTCCACTTT. It is translated as CASSRGQGANNSPLHF.

The rearrangement uses TRBV28 and TRBJ2-1; D may be TRBD1 (6 bases). There are 14 residues in the CDR3. CDR1 is MDHEN and CDR2 is SYDVKM in the germline V gene. V was cut by 3 bases and J by 8 bases, with 14 bases left in between. The CDR3 sequence: CASSLSISGDEQFF. CDR3 coding DNA: TGTGCCAGCAGTTTGAGCATTTCAGGGGATGAGCAGTTCTTC.

The rearrangement links TRBV7-8 to TRBJ1-1, with 7 bases identical to TRBD1. Germline trimming cut 5 bases from V and 2 bases from J; bases unmatched to any gene: 5. The CDR3 totals 14 residues. Germline CDR1 SGHVS, CDR2 FQNEAQ. The CDR3 loop reads CASSLQGPNTEAFF. DNA of the CDR3: TGTGCCAGCAGCCTACAGGGGCCAAACACTGAAGCTTTCTTT.

The rearrangement uses TRBV2 and TRBJ1-2, with D maybe TRBD1 (5 bases). There are 12 residues in the CDR3. V was clipped by 6 bases and J by 7 bases, with 12 bases between them. CDR1 SNHLY and CDR2 FYNNEI come from the germline V gene. CDR3 loop: CASRAGQFGYTF. The CDR3 coding sequence is TGTGCCAGCAGGGCAGGACAATTTGGCTACACCTTC.

A note on this clone: Other DNA sequences in this sample translate to the same CDR3. V usage is TRBV18 and J usage is TRBJ2-7, with D possibly TRBD1 on 6 matching bases. The V gene lost 2 bases and the J gene lost 3 bases, with 11 bases spanning the gap. This CDR3 is built from 14 residues. The germline gives CDR1 KGHSH, CDR2 LQKENI. The CDR3 DNA follows: TGTGCCAGCTCACCAGGGGGACAACTCTACGAGCAGTACTTC. It is translated as CASSPGGQLYEQYF.

CDR3 bases: TGTGCCTGTAGAGGGGGCGCGAGGGAGTACTTC. Its protein product is CACRGGAREYF. This rearrangement joins TRBV30 to TRBJ2-7; TRBD1 agrees at 7 bases. CDR1 is GTSNPN, CDR2 SVGIG, per germline (reference sequence). This CDR3 has 11 residues. Trimming cost V 6 bases and J 11 bases; bases outside gene matches: 10.

J is TRBJ2-1 and V is TRBV11-2; D is ambiguous. The germline gives CDR1 SGHAT, CDR2 FQNNGV. The CDR3 runs to 14 residues. Trimming pared 2 bases from V and 5 bases from J, leaving 10 bases between. This chain's CDR3 is CASSLRTRHNEQFF. The CDR3 DNA reads TGTGCCAGCAGCTTAAGAACGAGGCACAATGAGCAGTTCTTC.

The chain has TRBV9 and TRBJ2-3, with 7 bases that match TRBD1. V trimming: 3 bases; J trimming: 2 bases; junction bases outside the gene matches: 6. Germline values: CDR1 SGDLS, CDR2 YYNGEE. The CDR3 consists of 15 residues. Written as DNA, the CDR3 is TGTGCCAGCAGCGGGACAGGATTTCCCACAGATACGCAGTATTTT. It translates to CASSGTGFPTDTQYF.

V gene TRBV5-1 combines with J gene TRBJ1-5; possible D gene TRBD1, 6 bases. With 0 bases removed from V and 5 bases from J, the gap between germline ends came to 15 bases. CDR1 is SGHRS and CDR2 is YFSETQ in the germline V gene. The CDR3 covers 16 residues. CDR3 sequence (DNA): TGCGCCAGCAGCTTGGACAGGGTGATCCCTGATCAGCCCCAGCATTTT. Protein sequence: CASSLDRVIPDQPQHF.

The genes are TRBV30 and TRBJ1-1, with 8 positions matching TRBD1. There are 13 residues in the CDR3. V was pared by 3 bases and J by 5 bases, with 5 bases of the junction left unmatched. Germline CDR1 GTSNPN, CDR2 SVGIG (reference sequence). The DNA for the CDR3 is TGTGCCTGGAGAAAGACAGGGGATACTGAAGCTTTCTTT. This gives the protein CAWRKTGDTEAFF.

The J gene is TRBJ2-7, the V gene TRBV5-1, with TRBD1 identical over 10 bases. Germline values: CDR1 SGHRS, CDR2 YFSETQ. The CDR3 sequence is 14 residues long. V trimming: 4 bases; J trimming: 3 bases; junction bases outside the gene matches: 4. CDR3 sequence: CASSPGDRGYEQYF. The CDR3, as DNA: TGCGCCAGCAGCCCGGGGGACAGGGGCTACGAGCAGTACTTC.

V gene TRBV6-6 combines with J gene TRBJ2-2; possibly TRBD1 for D (6 bases). Trimming pared 5 bases from V and 6 bases from J, leaving 10 bases between. CDR3 length: 13 residues. The germline V gene has CDR1 MNHNY and CDR2 SVGAGI (reference sequence). DNA of the CDR3: TGTGCCAGCAGTGGGGGCCCGGCCGGGGAGCTGTTTTTT. It specifies CASSGGPAGELFF.